This T cell receptor (beta chain) was recovered during a study of control samples from healthy donors and cancer patients. The table came from immunoSEQ multiplex PCR; TCRdb's copy has only in-frame clones and leaves some out. Of about 150,000 clones listed, about 94% are singletons. Germline V lookup: CDR1 MNHEY, CDR2 SMNVEV (reference sequence). CDR3 size: 15 residues. Deletions cut 3 bases from V and 4 bases from J, with 10 bases between. This clonotype was obtained from a woman aged 25-40 years in good health. Sequencing input: blood. The genes are TRBV27 and TRBJ2-6, with D perhaps being TRBD1 or TRBD2 (5 bases each). CDR3 protein: CASSFGAMGANVLTF. CDR3 sequence (DNA): TGTGCCAGCAGTTTCGGGGCTATGGGGGCCAACGTCCTGACTTTC.